One sample yielded the 14 T cell receptor beta chains listed below, sequenced in a study of blood T cell repertoires in COVID-19. Method: immunoSEQ multiplex PCR; TCRdb's copy keeps in-frame clones and lacks some. The table lists about 220,000 clones, 84% of them singletons. Sequences were obtained from peripheral blood. The origin of the receptors is a man aged 45-60 years with active or convalescent COVID-19.

V usage is TRBV2 and J usage is TRBJ2-5, with D possibly being TRBD2 (6 bases). This CDR3 is 13 amino acids long. V gave up 7 bases and J gave up 9 bases, with 18 bases separating them. The germline gives CDR1 SNHLY, CDR2 FYNNEI. The CDR3 is CASTLSNPGAQYF. Here the CDR3 DNA reads TGTGCCAGCACCTTGTCCAATCCGGGAGCCCAGTACTTC.

This clone was seen more than once but under ten times. The chain's CDR3 is CASSVSGWNSPLHF. CDR3 nucleotide sequence: TGTGCCAGCAGCGTGTCGGGGTGGAATTCACCCCTCCACTTT. V is TRBV9 and J is TRBJ1-6; D remains ambiguous. This CDR3 has 14 residues. The V end was cut by 2 bases, the J end by 7 bases, with 10 bases between. From germline, CDR1 is SGDLS and CDR2 YYNGEE. Using reference TRBV9 and TRBJ1-6 for the parts outside the CDR3, the full variable domain is DSGVTQTPKHLITATGQRVTLRCSPRSGDLSVYWYQQSLDQGLQFLIQYYNGEERAKGNILERFSAQQFPDLHSELNLSSLELGDSALYFCASSVSGWNSPLHFGNGTRLTVT.

This clone was seen a few times. The CDR3 reads CSASGQAGARGVQPQHF. The CDR3 bases are TGCAGTGCTAGTGGACAGGCTGGAGCGAGGGGAGTTCAGCCCCAGCATTTT. The chain has TRBV20-1 and TRBJ1-5; 7 nucleotides line up with TRBD1. Germline CDR1 reads DFQATT; CDR2 reads SNEGSKA (reference sequence). This CDR3 region has 17 residues. The junction had 17 bases not matched to a gene; V was cut back by 3 bases and J by 6 bases.

J is TRBJ2-3 and V is TRBV18; 14 nucleotides match TRBD2. Germline trimming cut 3 bases from V and 6 bases from J; bases unmatched to any gene: 8. CDR3 length equals 17 residues. Germline-derived CDR1 and CDR2 are KGHSH and LQKENI. CDR3 DNA: TGTGCCAGCTCACCTCCGGGACTAGCGGGGGATGGGGATACGCAGTATTTT. Encoded protein: CASSPPGLAGDGDTQYF.

The genes are TRBV7-2 and TRBJ2-2, with TRBD2 identical over 7 bases. CDR1 is SGHTA, CDR2 FQGNSA, per germline. This CDR3 has 15 residues. J was trimmed by 4 bases and V by 2 bases; bases with no gene match: 4. The CDR3 DNA is TGTGCCAGCAGCTTAAAAGGCGGGGGCACCGGGGAGCTGTTTTTT. It translates to CASSLKGGGTGELFF. Supplemented by reference TRBV7-2 and TRBJ2-2, the full variable domain reads GAGVSQSPSNKVTEKGKDVELRCDPISGHTALYWYRQSLGQGLEFLIYFQGNSAPDKSGLPSDRFSAERTGGSVSTLTIQRTQQEDSAVYLCASSLKGGGTGELFFGEGSRLTVL.

The gene calls are TRBV30 and TRBJ2-1; TRBD1 matches 10 bases. The germline gives CDR1 GTSNPN, CDR2 SVGIG (reference sequence). The length of the CDR3 is 15 residues. With V trimmed by 6 bases and J by 7 bases, 12 bases remained unmatched. Here the CDR3 reads CACHTMGQGKNEQFF. For the CDR3, the DNA is TGTGCCTGTCACACTATGGGACAGGGGAAGAATGAGCAGTTCTTC.

The chain has TRBV19 and TRBJ2-3; 12 bases match TRBD2. Trimming cost V 2 bases and J 5 bases; bases outside gene matches: 17. Per germline, CDR1 LNHDA and CDR2 SQIVND (reference sequence). The CDR3 length is 20 residues. The CDR3 DNA reads TGTGCCAGTAGTATATCGGCCCCCGGCCTAGCGGGGGGGCTTGGAGATACGCAGTATTTT. Translation: CASSISAPGLAGGLGDTQYF. Full variable domain (missing parts from reference TRBV19 and TRBJ2-3): DGGITQSPKYLFRKEGQNVTLSCEQNLNHDAMYWYRQDPGQGLRLIYYSQIVNDFQKGDIAEGYSVSREKKESFPLTVTSAQKNPTAFYLCASSISAPGLAGGLGDTQYFGPGTRLTVL.

The CDR3 DNA reads as TGCGCCAGCAGCGGGCAGGACACAGATACGCAGTATTTT. It specifies CASSGQDTDTQYF. The chain is built from TRBV5-1 and TRBJ2-3, with D uncertain. In germline, CDR1 is SGHRS, CDR2 YFSETQ. Deletions cut 4 bases from V and 2 bases from J, with 8 bases between. CDR3 length equals 13 residues.

The chain uses TRBV7-8 and TRBJ2-5; weak D call: TRBD1 (5 bases). V lost 6 bases, J lost 5 bases, and 16 bases lay in between. This CDR3 spans 14 amino acids. In germline, CDR1 is SGHVS, CDR2 FQNEAQ. This chain's CDR3 is CASRDSSGIETQYF. The DNA for the CDR3 is TGTGCCAGCAGAGACTCCTCAGGGATCGAGACCCAGTACTTC.

This chain uses TRBV4-3 with TRBJ2-1, with D perhaps TRBD1 (5 bases). Per germline, CDR1 LGHNA and CDR2 YSLEER. V was clipped by 2 bases and J by 4 bases, with 15 bases between them. The CDR3 contains 16 residues. For the CDR3, the DNA is TGCGCCAGCAGCCAATGGAAGGCTGGGGCTTACAATGAGCAGTTCTTC. Translated: CASSQWKAGAYNEQFF.

V is TRBV11-2 and J is TRBJ2-3, with 9 bases matching TRBD1. V gave up 3 bases and J gave up 6 bases; unmatched junction bases: 4. The CDR3 runs to 14 residues. Germline V gives CDR1 SGHAT, CDR2 FQNNGV. CDR3 residues: CASSLTGGADTQYF. The DNA for the CDR3 is TGTGCCAGCAGCTTGACAGGGGGTGCGGATACGCAGTATTTT.

J is TRBJ2-7 and V is TRBV21-1; the table's D call of TRBD2 was not tested on the DNA. TRBV21-1 is noted as a pseudogene. The CDR3 runs 17 residues. The CDR3 DNA reads TGTGCCAGCAGCAAAGGGATGGGGGAGGACTGGTTCCACGAGCAGTACTTC. Translated, it gives CASSKGMGEDWFHEQYF.

V gene TRBV7-9 combines with J gene TRBJ2-7, with a tentative D call TRBD2 (6 bases). CDR3 length: 15 amino acids. The germline V gene encodes CDR1 SEHNR and CDR2 FQNEAQ (reference sequence). Trimming shortened V by 5 bases and J by 1 base, and 15 bases separated the two germline ends. The CDR3 DNA reads TGTGCCAGCAGCCTGCGGGACGGGCAGTCCTACGAGCAGTACTTC. This sequence encodes CASSLRDGQSYEQYF. The full variable domain, completed using reference TRBV7-9 and TRBJ2-7, is DTGVSQNPRHKITKRGQNVTFRCDPISEHNRLYWYRQTLGQGPEFLTYFQNEAQLEKSRLLSDRFSAERPKGSFSTLEIQRTEQGDSAMYLCASSLRDGQSYEQYFGPGTRLTVT.

V is TRBV11-2 and J is TRBJ2-7, with TRBD2 identical over 13 bases. This CDR3 is built from 15 residues. Unmatched junction bases numbered 5, after V lost 5 bases and J lost 4 bases. The germline V gene encodes CDR1 SGHAT and CDR2 FQNNGV. The CDR3, as DNA: TGTGCCAGCAGCCGGGGACTAGCGGGAACATACGAGCAGTACTTC. Its translation: CASSRGLAGTYEQYF.